The clone carrying this T cell receptor beta chain occurred once. Source study methods: How many nucleated cells were present was estimated from reference gene primer amplification. Method: immunoSEQ multiplex PCR; TCRdb's copy keeps in-frame clones and lacks some. V and J calls and clone size are copied from that table; D and trimming were computed from the DNA. The profile covers 140,000 to 150,000 clones, with 70% to 90% appearing a single time and about 3% taken by the ten largest. This sample is drawn from a study of blood T cell repertoires in COVID-19. Looking at the study overall: Whether acute or convalescent, the COVID-19 samples came from the United States, Italy and Spain. Sample material is recorded as cDNA or gDNA derived from T cells, B-cell-depleted T cells, or PBMCs.

Per germline, CDR1 LNHDA and CDR2 SQIVND (reference sequence). The length of the CDR3 is 15 residues. J gave up 8 bases and V 6 bases, and 8 bases lay outside the gene matches. The chain combines TRBV19 with TRBJ2-1; 12 bases map to TRBD2. This receptor was identified in a woman aged 35 to 49 with active or convalescent COVID-19. Sequenced input: peripheral blood. DNA of the CDR3: TGTGCCAGTAGGCTAGCGGGAGGGCCAGCGGATGAGCAGTTCTTC. This codes for CASRLAGGPADEQFF.